This T cell receptor (beta chain) comes out of a study of cytomegalovirus exposure and HLA in healthy donors. Primers included in the PCR were 60 Vbeta and 13 Jbeta primers. TCRdb's table, derived via immunoSEQ multiplex PCR, lists solely in-frame clones and lacks some. The sample lists 90,000 to 150,000 clones, 65% to 80% occurring once. General observations from the study: One variant, a missense change in DCLRE1C, was linked in a later analysis to TCR beta V- and J-gene trimming. A later analysis reportedly identified an Asian-associated ancestry cluster as carrying fewer N-insertions than the approximately 730-donor mean. The sole available immune exposure information was CMV serostatus. Relative to equally common others, HLA-associated TCR beta chains showed greater clonal expansion in a later analysis.

V dropped 3 bases and J dropped 4 bases, with 10 bases sitting between them. The CDR3 sequence is 14 residues long. CDR1 LNHDA and CDR2 SQIVND come from the germline V gene (reference sequence). Concerning this clone itself: Its cognate antigen is unknown.

Sequencing used PBMCs. This TCR was recovered from a woman aged 40 to 50 in good health and CMV-seropositive. The chain combines TRBV19 with TRBJ2-1; possibly TRBD2 for D (5 bases). CDR3 bases: TGTGCCAGTAGTATTGACGCGGGTTACAATGAGCAGTTCTTC. It codes for CASSIDAGYNEQFF.